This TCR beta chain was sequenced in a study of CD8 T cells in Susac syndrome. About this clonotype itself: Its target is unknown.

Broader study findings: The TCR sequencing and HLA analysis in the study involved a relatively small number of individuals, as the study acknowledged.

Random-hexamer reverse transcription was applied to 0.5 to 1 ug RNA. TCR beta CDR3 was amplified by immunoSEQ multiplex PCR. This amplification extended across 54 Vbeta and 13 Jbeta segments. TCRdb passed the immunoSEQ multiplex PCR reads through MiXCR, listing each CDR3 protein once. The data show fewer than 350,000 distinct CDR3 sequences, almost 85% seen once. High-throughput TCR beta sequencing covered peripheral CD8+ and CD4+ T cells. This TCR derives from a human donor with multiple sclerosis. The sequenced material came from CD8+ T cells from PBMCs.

The CDR3 DNA reads TGTGCCAGCAGTCTGGCGGGGCCCGGCTCCTACAATGAGCAGTTCTTC. It yields the protein CASSLAGPGSYNEQFF. This rearrangement joins TRBV7-6 to TRBJ2-1, with a weak D call TRBD2 (6 bases). V was trimmed by 6 bases and J by 0 bases, leaving 15 bases between them. The CDR3 covers 16 residues. Germline CDR1 reads SGHVS; CDR2 reads FNYEAQ.